This T cell receptor (beta chain) was obtained from a study of molecular identifiers for immune sequencing clone quantification. CD8+CD4-CCR7+CD45RA+ sorting gave the naive CD8 T cells. In its sample, this clonotype was seen a few times. The antigen remains undetermined. Study observations and caveats: Reports indicate spiked Jurkat TCR RNA from one cell could be found among roughly 980,000 naive cells.

The CDR3 runs 14 residues. Germline V gene lookup returns CDR1 MNHEY and CDR2 SVGAGI. V shed 0 bases and J shed 1 base, with 7 bases lying between them. Each CDR3 protein gets one entry after TCRdb re-called the PCR reads with MiXCR. In the table there are around 460,000 distinct CDR3 sequences, roughly 26% of which are singletons. Sequencing used naive CD8+ T cells from blood, with Jurkat cell RNA spiked in. The subset here: FACS-sorted CD8+CD4-CCR7+CD45RA+ naive T cells. The TCR originated in a human donor in good health. Some libraries in this study had Jurkat cell RNA spiked in. This chain joins TRBV6-5 and TRBJ2-7, with D hard to call. DNA of the CDR3: TGTGCCAGCAGTTACTCGGACGGGTCCTACGAGCAGTACTTC. Its protein product is CASSYSDGSYEQYF.